These 30 T cell receptor beta chains were sequenced from one sample in a study of cytomegalovirus exposure and HLA in healthy donors. The PCR made use of 60 Vbeta and 13 Jbeta primers. The method was immunoSEQ multiplex PCR; TCRdb's version includes in-frame clones alone and lacks a portion of them. The sample holds some 250,000 clones, 82% seen once. Sequenced sample: PBMCs. Source of these receptors: a woman aged 40-49 years in good health and CMV-seropositive.

The chain combines TRBV5-8 with TRBJ2-7; the D is unclear. Looked up from germline, CDR1 is SGHTS and CDR2 is YDEGEE. This CDR3 spans 11 amino acids. Between the trimmed V and J ends, which lost 2 bases and 3 bases, there was a span of 3 bases. The CDR3 sequence: CASSFIYEQYF. The CDR3, as DNA: TGTGCCAGCAGCTTCATCTACGAGCAGTACTTC.

The chain has TRBV6-5 and TRBJ1-1; D is ambiguous. This CDR3 is 15 amino acids long. Germline V gene data show CDR1 as MNHEY and CDR2 as SVGAGI. The CDR3 DNA is TGTGCTTCATCCCTCTCGGTCGCAGGGAACACTGAAGCTTTCTTT. This translates into CASSLSVAGNTEAFF.

The V and J genes are TRBV4-2 and TRBJ2-2, with 7 bases lining up with TRBD2. Germline V gene lookup returns CDR1 LGHNA and CDR2 YNFKEQ. The junction had 3 bases not matched to a gene; V was cut back by 0 bases and J by 2 bases. CDR3 length: 16 amino acids. The CDR3: CASSQDGGSNTGELFF. In DNA form, the CDR3 reads TGTGCCAGCAGCCAAGATGGCGGGAGCAACACCGGGGAGCTGTTTTTT.

The V and J genes are TRBV4-1 and TRBJ2-5; the D gene is possibly TRBD1 (6 bases). The end of the DNA fits TRBJ2-7 better, so the J call may be wrong. Germline CDR1 is MGHRA and CDR2 is YSYEKL. The CDR3 has 15 residues. The CDR3 loop reads CASSLDPTGPYEQYF. CDR3 sequence (DNA): TGCGCCAGCAGCCTCGACCCGACAGGACCCTACGAGCAGTACTTC.

V and J are TRBV7-9 and TRBJ2-1; 10 nucleotides line up with TRBD1. The CDR3 length is 14 residues. CDR1 and CDR2 from the germline V gene are SEHNR and FQNEAQ (reference sequence). Unmatched junction bases numbered 8, after V lost 6 bases and J lost 9 bases. CDR3 coding DNA: TGTGCCAGCAGTGGGACAGGGGAAGGTCGTGAGCAGTTCTTC. As protein: CASSGTGEGREQFF.

This clone was seen more than once but under ten times. This chain connects TRBV11-2 to TRBJ2-1, with 8 bases lining up with TRBD1. Trimming cost V 3 bases and J 4 bases; bases outside gene matches: 5. This CDR3 is 15 amino acids long. Germline V lookup: CDR1 SGHAT, CDR2 FQNNGV. The CDR3 protein is CASSFGQGVYNEQFF. As DNA, the CDR3 is TGTGCCAGCAGCTTCGGACAGGGCGTATACAATGAGCAGTTCTTC.

This sequence joins TRBV19 and TRBJ2-6; D uncertain. Per the germline V gene, CDR1 is LNHDA and CDR2 is SQIVND (reference sequence). This CDR3 has 15 residues. Trimming cost V 7 bases and J 0 bases, with 10 bases left between them. CDR3 loop: CASTAVSSGANVLTF. In DNA, the CDR3 is TGTGCCAGTACCGCGGTGAGCTCTGGGGCCAACGTCCTGACTTTC.

This clone was observed a few times. The rearrangement uses TRBV5-1 and TRBJ1-4, with D maybe TRBD1 (5 bases). V shed 5 bases and J shed 3 bases, with 14 bases lying between them. The CDR3 contains 15 residues. The germline CDR1 and CDR2 sequences are SGHRS and YFSETQ. The CDR3 spells CASSEGVGPNEKLFF. Here the CDR3 DNA reads TGCGCCAGCAGTGAAGGGGTTGGGCCTAATGAAAAACTGTTTTTT.

CDR3 bases: TGTGCCAGCAGCACCGGACTAGCGAACACCGGGGAGCTGTTTTTT. Residues: CASSTGLANTGELFF. This rearrangement joins TRBV7-3 to TRBJ2-2; 7 bases are shared with TRBD2. CDR3 length: 15 residues. Germline V lookup: CDR1 SGHTA, CDR2 FQGTGA. With 5 bases clipped from V and 0 bases from J, the junction kept 3 bases outside the gene matches.

This clone was picked up a small number of times. The rearrangement uses TRBV6-1 and TRBJ2-7, with D perhaps TRBD2 (6 bases). The CDR3 is 15 residues long. The germline gives CDR1 MNHNS, CDR2 SASEGT. V lost 5 bases to trimming and J lost 2 bases, with 16 bases between them. CDR3 amino acids: CASSQAGRLAYEQYF. As DNA, the CDR3 is TGTGCCAGCAGTCAGGCAGGGAGGCTGGCCTACGAGCAGTACTTC.

The chain has TRBV5-1 and TRBJ1-2, with TRBD1 identical over 8 bases. V trimming: 4 bases; J trimming: 6 bases; junction bases outside the gene matches: 8. The CDR3 has 14 amino acids. CDR1 and CDR2 (germline): SGHRS, YFSETQ. The CDR3 DNA reads as TGCGCCAGCAGCATGGACAGGGCCAGGGATGGCTACACCTTC. Its protein is CASSMDRARDGYTF.

The V gene is TRBV11-3, the J gene TRBJ2-7, with 7 nucleotides matching TRBD1. The germline V gene encodes CDR1 SGHNT and CDR2 YENEEA. The CDR3 is made up of 15 amino acids. J lost 6 bases, V lost 3 bases, and 11 bases had no gene match. The CDR3 reads CASSFRQGIAGEQYF. CDR3 DNA: TGTGCCAGCAGCTTTCGACAGGGAATCGCGGGCGAGCAGTACTTC.

V gene TRBV5-1 combines with J gene TRBJ1-2, with unresolved D. CDR1 and CDR2 (germline): SGHRS, YFSETQ. The V end was cut by 2 bases, the J end by 4 bases, with 9 bases between. This CDR3 has 13 amino acids. The CDR3 nucleotides read TGCGCCAGCAGCTTAAGGCGGAGCTATGGCTACACCTTC. This codes for CASSLRRSYGYTF.

The V gene is TRBV29-1, the J gene TRBJ2-2, with TRBD2 matching over 12 bases. Germline V CDR1 and CDR2: SQVTM, ANQGSEA. Trimming at V came to 6 bases and at J to 2 bases, leaving 4 bases not matched to a gene. This CDR3 region has 15 residues. The CDR3 DNA follows: TGCAGCGTGAAGACTAGCGGGGGAAACACCGGGGAGCTGTTTTTT. Protein product: CSVKTSGGNTGELFF.

This clone came up a few times. The V call is TRBV6-5, the J call TRBJ2-4, with D possibly being TRBD1 (5 bases). The CDR3 covers 10 residues. Germline V gives CDR1 MNHEY, CDR2 SVGAGI. With 10 bases removed from V and 8 bases from J, the gap between germline ends came to 9 bases. The CDR3 spells CATGHDIQYF. The CDR3 DNA follows: TGTGCCACCGGACATGACATTCAGTACTTC.

The rearrangement joins TRBV21-1 to TRBJ1-1; the D call of TRBD1 is as the table states it, not checked on the DNA. TRBV21-1 is classified as a pseudogene. This CDR3 has 13 residues. CDR3 nucleotide sequence: TGTGCCAGCACCCAGGACAGGGTGACTGAAGCTTTCTTT. Residues: CASTQDRVTEAFF.

The gene calls are TRBV10-1 and TRBJ2-7; a possible D gene is TRBD1 (6 bases). Looked up from germline, CDR1 is WNHNN and CDR2 is SYGVQD (reference sequence). V lost 3 bases to trimming and J lost 0 bases, with 9 bases between them. The CDR3 runs to 14 residues. The CDR3 region is CASSDRQVSYEQYF. The CDR3 region has the DNA TGCGCCAGCAGTGACCGACAGGTCTCCTACGAGCAGTACTTC.

V usage is TRBV2 and J usage is TRBJ2-7, with 7 positions matching TRBD2. Germline CDR1 is SNHLY and CDR2 is FYNNEI. V shed 7 bases and J 4 bases; nucleotides not matched to a gene: 16. CDR3 length: 16 amino acids. The CDR3 nucleotides read TGTGCCAGCAAGGTTTCCCAGCGACCGGGGGGTTACGAGCAGTACTTC. Protein sequence: CASKVSQRPGGYEQYF.

This sequence joins TRBV19 and TRBJ2-7; possible D gene TRBD2, 6 bases. CDR1 and CDR2 (germline): LNHDA, SQIVND (reference sequence). V lost 8 bases to trimming and J lost 3 bases, with 17 bases between them. The CDR3 length is 14 residues. CDR3 in amino acids: CASRFRDSSYEQYF. As DNA, the CDR3 is TGTGCCAGTCGTTTCCGGGACTCAAGCTACGAGCAGTACTTC.

The genes are TRBV25-1 and TRBJ2-7, with 7 bases identical to TRBD2. Germline CDR1 and CDR2: MGHDK and SYGVNS. After removal of 4 bases from V and 5 bases from J, the junction contained 8 bases not matched to a gene. The CDR3 is 14 amino acids. The CDR3 DNA is TGTGCCAGCAGTGCCACGGGGGGTATCGACGAGCAGTACTTC. It encodes CASSATGGIDEQYF.

V and J are TRBV25-1 and TRBJ2-7, with 7 bases identical to TRBD2. Germline V CDR1 and CDR2: MGHDK, SYGVNS. The junction had 4 bases not matched to a gene; V was cut back by 8 bases and J by 0 bases. This CDR3 region has 13 residues. The CDR3 nucleotides are TGTGCCAGCCCCCGGGACTACTCCTACGAGCAGTACTTC. The encoded protein is CASPRDYSYEQYF.

The chain recombines TRBV4-1 with TRBJ2-7; 9 nucleotides line up with TRBD2. Germline V gene lookup returns CDR1 MGHRA and CDR2 YSYEKL. After removal of 4 bases from V and 7 bases from J, the junction contained 5 bases not matched to a gene. The CDR3 is made up of 13 amino acids. The chain's CDR3 is CASSPLGLAEQYF. DNA of the CDR3: TGCGCCAGCAGCCCACTCGGACTAGCGGAGCAGTACTTC.

Comments on this clone: One end of the junction does not line up with germline, which may come from a read error. J is TRBJ1-2 and V is TRBV7-9; perhaps TRBD1 as D (6 bases). The length of the CDR3 is 13 residues. Germline CDR1 and CDR2: SEHNR and FQNEAQ (reference sequence). The CDR3 bases are TGTTCCAGCAGCTTAGTTCAGGGGAGAGGCTACACCTTC. Residues: CSSSLVQGRGYTF. Drawing the rest from reference TRBV7-9 and TRBJ1-2, the complete variable domain is DTGVSQNPRHKITKRGQNVTFRCDPISEHNRLYWYRQTLGQGPEFLTYFQNEAQLEKSRLLSDRFSAERPKGSFSTLEIQRTEQGDSAMYLCSSSLVQGRGYTFGSGTRLTVV.

Details on this clone: This sample also contains other DNA sequences that code for the same CDR3. The chain uses TRBV6-5 and TRBJ2-5, with a tentative D call TRBD2 (5 bases). The germline V gene encodes CDR1 MNHEY and CDR2 SVGAGI. Trimming shortened V by 0 bases and J by 5 bases, and 7 bases separated the two germline ends. The CDR3 extends over 13 amino acids. The CDR3 bases are TGTGCCAGCAGTTACTCGGGCGGGGAGACCCAGTACTTC. Its translation: CASSYSGGETQYF.

The chain links TRBV6-5 to TRBJ1-1; tentatively, D is TRBD1 (5 bases). CDR3 length: 11 amino acids. Trimming removed 6 bases at V and 10 bases at J, with 12 bases between. CDR1 and CDR2 (germline): MNHEY, SVGAGI. DNA of the CDR3: TGTGCCAGCAGCCAGGGTCTAGTAGCTTTCTTT. This sequence encodes CASSQGLVAFF.

This clone was seen only once. The chain couples TRBV19 to TRBJ1-1; D gene uncertain. CDR3 length: 12 residues. The V end lost 5 bases, the J end lost 0 bases, and 4 bases lay between the germline ends. Germline V gene data show CDR1 as LNHDA and CDR2 as SQIVND (reference sequence). CDR3 sequence (DNA): TGTGCCAGTAGTTATCTGAACACTGAAGCTTTCTTT. It is translated as CASSYLNTEAFF.

A remark on this clone: Other DNA sequences in the same sample also yield this CDR3. This chain joins TRBV5-1 and TRBJ1-4; D gene unclear. Trimming removed 1 base at V and 0 bases at J, with 4 bases between. CDR3 length: 14 amino acids. Germline assignment: CDR1 SGHRS and CDR2 YFSETQ. The CDR3 here is CASSLRATNEKLFF. DNA of the CDR3: TGCGCCAGCAGCTTGCGTGCAACTAATGAAAAACTGTTTTTT.

This chain connects TRBV11-2 to TRBJ2-5, with D unresolved. The closer fit of TRBJ2-7 to the DNA end suggests the J call may be wrong. The CDR3 loop spans 15 amino acids. Looked up from germline, CDR1 is SGHAT and CDR2 is FQNNGV. In DNA form, the CDR3 reads TGTGCCAGCAGCGGCTATGACAAACGATCCTACGAGCAGTACTTC. As protein: CASSGYDKRSYEQYF.

The CDR3 DNA reads TGTGCCTGGAGTGAAAGGGGACTCTATGGCTACACCTTC. Translating it yields CAWSERGLYGYTF. The J gene is TRBJ1-2, the V gene TRBV30; perhaps TRBD1 as D (5 bases). The CDR3 loop spans 13 amino acids. Germline V gene lookup returns CDR1 GTSNPN and CDR2 SVGIG (reference sequence). Trimming cost V 1 base and J 4 bases, with 10 bases left between them.

The chain recombines TRBV7-2 with TRBJ2-2; 7 bases are a match to TRBD1. This CDR3 has 12 residues. Trimming removed 4 bases from V and 16 bases from J; junction bases left unmatched: 9. From germline, CDR1 is SGHTA and CDR2 FQGNSA. CDR3 loop: CASSSPGTDKFF. The DNA for the CDR3 is TGTGCCAGCAGCTCTCCCGGGACAGACAAGTTTTTT.